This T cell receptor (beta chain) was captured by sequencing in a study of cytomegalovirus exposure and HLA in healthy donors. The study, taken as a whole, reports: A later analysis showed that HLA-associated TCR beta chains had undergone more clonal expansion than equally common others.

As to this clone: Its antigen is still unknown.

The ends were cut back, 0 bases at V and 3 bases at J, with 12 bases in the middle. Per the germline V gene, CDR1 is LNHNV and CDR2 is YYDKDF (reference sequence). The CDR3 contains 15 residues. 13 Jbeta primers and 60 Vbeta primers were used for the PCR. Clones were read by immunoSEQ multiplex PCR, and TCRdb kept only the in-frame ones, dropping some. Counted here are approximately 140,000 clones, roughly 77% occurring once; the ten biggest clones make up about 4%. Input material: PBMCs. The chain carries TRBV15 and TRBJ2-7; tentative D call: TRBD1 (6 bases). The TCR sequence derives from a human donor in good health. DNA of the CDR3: TGTGCCACCAGCAGAGAGTCAGGGGCAATCTACGAGCAGTACTTC. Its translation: CATSRESGAIYEQYF. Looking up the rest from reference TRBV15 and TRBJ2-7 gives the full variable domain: DAMVIQNPRYQVTQFGKPVTLSCSQTLNHNVMYWYQQKSSQAPKLLFHYYDKDFNNEADTPDNFQSRRPNTSFCFLDIRSPGLGDTAMYLCATSRESGAIYEQYFGPGTRLTVT.